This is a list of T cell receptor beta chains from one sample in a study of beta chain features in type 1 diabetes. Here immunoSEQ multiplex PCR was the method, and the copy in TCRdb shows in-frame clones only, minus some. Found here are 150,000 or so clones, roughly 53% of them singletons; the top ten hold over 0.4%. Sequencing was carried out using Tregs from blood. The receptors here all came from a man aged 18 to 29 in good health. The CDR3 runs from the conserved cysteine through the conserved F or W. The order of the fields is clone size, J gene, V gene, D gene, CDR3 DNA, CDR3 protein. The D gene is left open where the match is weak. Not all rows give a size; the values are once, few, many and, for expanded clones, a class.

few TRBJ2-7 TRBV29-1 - TGCAGCGTTGGGGGTCGGTCCGGGGATTTCGACGAGCAGTACTTC CSVGGRSGDFDEQYF
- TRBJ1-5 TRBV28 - TGTGCCACCCGACAGGGCAATCAGCCCCAGCATTTT CATRQGNQPQHF
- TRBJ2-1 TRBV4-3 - TGCGCCAGCAGCCAAGCTCAGGGGTTCAATGAGCAGTTCTTC CASSQAQGFNEQFF
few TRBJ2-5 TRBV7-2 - TGTGCCAGCAGCTTAGCGAGGGAGACCCAGTACTTC CASSLARETQYF
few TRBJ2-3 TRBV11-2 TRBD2 TGTGCCAGCACCCCTAGCGGGAGTTTTACAGATACGCAGTATTTT CASTPSGSFTDTQYF
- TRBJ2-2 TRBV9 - TGTGCCAGCAGTACTCCCGGGGAGCTGTTTTTT CASSTPGELFF
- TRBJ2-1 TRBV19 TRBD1 TGTGCCAGTAGACTAACAGGGGTCTCCTACAATGAGCAGTTCTTC CASRLTGVSYNEQFF
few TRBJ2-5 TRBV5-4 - TGTGCCAGCAGCGAAGACGGGACTCTCCAAGAGACCCAGTACTTC CASSEDGTLQETQYF
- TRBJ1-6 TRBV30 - TGTGCCTGGAGCTTGGGGGCGTGGGATTCACCCCTCCACTTT CAWSLGAWDSPLHF
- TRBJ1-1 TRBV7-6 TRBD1 TGTGCCAGCAGCTTGACAGGGGGCCCTAACACTGAAGCTTTCTTT CASSLTGGPNTEAFF
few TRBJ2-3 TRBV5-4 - TGTGCCAGCAGCTTGTGGCTCCAGGGAACAGATACGCAGTATTTT CASSLWLQGTDTQYF
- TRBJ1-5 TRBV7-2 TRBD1 TGTGCCAGCAGTAGACAGGGCGGTCAGCCCCAGCATTTT CASSRQGGQPQHF
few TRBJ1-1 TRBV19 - TGTGCCAGTAGTGATCCAGGGTGGGACACTGAAGCTTTCTTT CASSDPGWDTEAFF
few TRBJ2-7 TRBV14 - TGTGCCAGCAGCCAAAGTCTTAGGAGCTCCTACGAGCAGTACTTC CASSQSLRSSYEQYF
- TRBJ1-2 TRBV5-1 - TGCGCCAGCAGCTTTAAGTTTCAGGGAAGCGGCTACACCTTC CASSFKFQGSGYTF
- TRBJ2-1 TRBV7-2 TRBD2 TGTGCCAGCAGCTTCACTAGCGGGGGGTACAATGAGCAGTTCTTC CASSFTSGGYNEQFF
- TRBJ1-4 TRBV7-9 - TGTGCCAGCAGCTTTACAGGGAATGAAAAACTGTTTTTT CASSFTGNEKLFF
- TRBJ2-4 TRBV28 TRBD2 TGTGCCACCCGACTAGCGGGAGAAGGAAGGGCCAAAAACATTCAGTACTTC CATRLAGEGRAKNIQYF
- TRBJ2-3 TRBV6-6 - TGTGCCAGCAGAGCCACAGATACGCAGTATTTT CASRATDTQYF
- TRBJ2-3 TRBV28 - TGTGCCAGCAGTTTACAGGTTTGGACAGATACGCAGTATTTT CASSLQVWTDTQYF
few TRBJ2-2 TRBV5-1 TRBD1 TGCGCCAGCTCTCCGGGACAGGGGTGGACCGGGGAGCTGTTTTTT CASSPGQGWTGELFF
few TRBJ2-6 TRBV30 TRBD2 TGTGCCTGGAGTGTCGCGGGGGGTAATGTAGCTGGGGCCAACGTCCTGACTTTC CAWSVAGGNVAGANVLTF
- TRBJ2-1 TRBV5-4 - TGTGCCAGCAGCTTGGATTTCGAGACTTACAATGAGCAGTTCTTC CASSLDFETYNEQFF
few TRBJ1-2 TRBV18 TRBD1 TGTGCCAGCTCACCACCTATGGGACAGGGGAATTCTGTAAGGGGCTACACCTTC CASSPPMGQGNSVRGYTF
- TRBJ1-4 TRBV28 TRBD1 TGTGCCAGCAGTCAGTTCTTGGGACAGGGAAATGAAAAACTGTTTTTT CASSQFLGQGNEKLFF
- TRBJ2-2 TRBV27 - TGTGCCAGCAGTTTGCGTCTAGAAAGGACCGGGGAGCTGTTTTTT CASSLRLERTGELFF
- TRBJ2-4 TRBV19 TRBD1 TGTGCCAGTAGACTCAGCCGGGACAGGGGGAGAAACATTCAGTACTTC CASRLSRDRGRNIQYF
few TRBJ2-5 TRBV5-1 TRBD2 TGCGCCAGCAGCTGGGGGTCTAGCGGGGGTGCCGCACACCAAGAGACCCAGTACTTC CASSWGSSGGAAHQETQYF
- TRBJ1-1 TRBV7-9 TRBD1 TGTGCCAGCAGCGCCTCCAGGGGGATGAACACTGAAGCTTTCTTT CASSASRGMNTEAFF